This T cell receptor beta chain was captured by sequencing in a study of identical twins. About this clonotype: The antigen is unknown.

The CDR3 runs to 15 residues. From germline, CDR1 is SGHTA and CDR2 FQGNSA. Between the trimmed V and J ends, which lost 7 bases and 4 bases, there was a span of 17 bases. After template switching added a universal primer site, the resulting cDNA carried unique molecular identifiers. TCRdb redid the calling of the 5' RACE reads with MiXCR, one entry per CDR3 protein. This table holds hundreds of thousands of distinct CDR3 sequences, 5.5% to 7.5% found once. Study outcomes and limitations: Cross-sectional statistics, not tracking of the same donors, supported the conclusions.

The TCR was taken from a man between 18 and 35 years old in good health. The V and J genes are TRBV7-2 and TRBJ2-1; D gene uncertain. Sequences were obtained from naive T cells sorted from blood. The CDR3 DNA reads TGTGCCAGCACAAACAGCACTGCGCCATACAATGAGCAGTTCTTC. Protein product: CASTNSTAPYNEQFF.